These T cell receptor beta chains were read from a single sample in a study of beta chain features in type 1 diabetes. The method was immunoSEQ multiplex PCR; TCRdb's version includes in-frame clones alone and lacks a portion of them. The table includes some 500,000 clones, about an eighth detected once. The specimen sequenced was naive CD4+ T cells from blood. The source is a woman under 30 in good health. The CDR3 runs from the conserved cysteine through the conserved F or W. The order of the fields is D gene, V gene, J gene, clone size, CDR3 protein, CDR3 DNA. D genes are given only for firm matches. Not all rows give a size; the values are once, few, many and, for expanded clones, a class.

D gene: .; V gene: TRBV20-1; J gene: TRBJ2-1; clone size: .; CDR3 protein: CSARPLNEQFF; CDR3 DNA: TGCAGTGCTAGGCCCCTCAATGAGCAGTTCTTC
D gene: TRBD2; V gene: TRBV6-1; J gene: TRBJ2-5; clone size: few; CDR3 protein: CASRETSAQETQYF; CDR3 DNA: TGTGCCAGCAGGGAAACTAGCGCTCAGGAGACCCAGTACTTC
D gene: .; V gene: TRBV6-5; J gene: TRBJ2-1; clone size: few; CDR3 protein: CASSLGYNEQFF; CDR3 DNA: TGTGCCAGCAGCTTAGGATACAATGAGCAGTTCTTC
D gene: .; V gene: TRBV19; J gene: TRBJ2-3; clone size: .; CDR3 protein: CASSTGLGRIDTDTQYF; CDR3 DNA: TGTGCCAGTAGTACCGGGCTGGGGCGGATCGACACAGATACGCAGTATTTT
D gene: TRBD2; V gene: TRBV6-5; J gene: TRBJ2-1; clone size: .; CDR3 protein: CASSQAGGRDEQFF; CDR3 DNA: TGTGCCAGCAGCCAAGCGGGGGGCAGGGATGAGCAGTTCTTC
D gene: .; V gene: TRBV5-4; J gene: TRBJ2-1; clone size: few; CDR3 protein: CASSRPNDNEQFF; CDR3 DNA: TGTGCCAGCAGCCGCCCGAATGACAATGAGCAGTTCTTC
D gene: .; V gene: TRBV7-2; J gene: TRBJ2-2; clone size: few; CDR3 protein: CASSLPLPSGLVGELFF; CDR3 DNA: TGTGCCAGCAGCTTACCCCTCCCAAGCGGTTTGGTCGGGGAGCTGTTTTTT
D gene: .; V gene: TRBV7-9; J gene: TRBJ2-1; clone size: .; CDR3 protein: CASSFSVGEQFF; CDR3 DNA: TGTGCCAGCAGCTTCAGCGTGGGTGAGCAGTTCTTC
D gene: .; V gene: TRBV7-9; J gene: TRBJ2-7; clone size: few; CDR3 protein: CASSLVVGEMSSYEQYF; CDR3 DNA: TGTGCCAGCAGCTTAGTCGTGGGGGAAATGAGCTCCTACGAGCAGTACTTC
D gene: TRBD2; V gene: TRBV7-2; J gene: TRBJ2-1; clone size: few; CDR3 protein: CASSFQRGDNEQFF; CDR3 DNA: TGTGCCAGCAGCTTCCAGCGGGGGGACAATGAGCAGTTCTTC
D gene: TRBD2; V gene: TRBV28; J gene: TRBJ2-5; clone size: .; CDR3 protein: CASSILAGGRETQYF; CDR3 DNA: TGTGCCAGCAGTATTCTAGCGGGGGGAAGAGAGACCCAGTACTTC
D gene: .; V gene: TRBV19; J gene: TRBJ2-1; clone size: .; CDR3 protein: CASSIKAGLSYNEQFF; CDR3 DNA: TGTGCCAGTAGTATTAAGGCAGGACTGTCCTACAATGAGCAGTTCTTC
D gene: .; V gene: TRBV7-2; J gene: TRBJ2-3; clone size: .; CDR3 protein: CASSSDGTRADTQYF; CDR3 DNA: TGTGCCAGCAGCTCCGACGGGACAAGGGCAGATACGCAGTATTTT
D gene: .; V gene: TRBV7-9; J gene: TRBJ2-3; clone size: .; CDR3 protein: CASSLTPDTQYF; CDR3 DNA: TGTGCCAGCAGCTTAACCCCAGATACGCAGTATTTT
D gene: .; V gene: TRBV18; J gene: TRBJ1-1; clone size: .; CDR3 protein: CASSPQGLAEAFF; CDR3 DNA: TGTGCCAGCTCACCACAAGGGTTGGCTGAAGCTTTCTTT
D gene: .; V gene: TRBV15; J gene: TRBJ1-5; clone size: few; CDR3 protein: CATRARGFDQPQHF; CDR3 DNA: TGTGCCACCCGGGCTCGGGGATTCGATCAGCCCCAGCATTTT
D gene: .; V gene: TRBV30; J gene: TRBJ2-3; clone size: few; CDR3 protein: CAWRSIGSTDTQYF; CDR3 DNA: TGTGCCTGGAGATCTATCGGCAGCACAGATACGCAGTATTTT
D gene: TRBD1; V gene: TRBV25-1; J gene: TRBJ2-3; clone size: .; CDR3 protein: CASSDRRQGALSTDTQYF; CDR3 DNA: TGTGCCAGCAGTGATAGGCGACAGGGAGCCTTAAGCACAGATACGCAGTATTTT
D gene: .; V gene: TRBV30; J gene: TRBJ2-6; clone size: .; CDR3 protein: CAWNVGSSGANVLTF; CDR3 DNA: TGTGCCTGGAACGTCGGGAGCTCTGGGGCCAACGTCCTGACTTTC
D gene: .; V gene: TRBV18; J gene: TRBJ2-7; clone size: .; CDR3 protein: CASSPISGAYEQYF; CDR3 DNA: TGTGCCAGCTCCCCGATTTCAGGGGCCTACGAGCAGTACTTC
D gene: TRBD1; V gene: TRBV5-1; J gene: TRBJ2-5; clone size: .; CDR3 protein: CASSMGQEEETQYF; CDR3 DNA: TGCGCCAGCAGCATGGGACAGGAGGAAGAGACCCAGTACTTC
D gene: .; V gene: TRBV29-1; J gene: TRBJ2-1; clone size: few; CDR3 protein: CSVVRGAYNEQFF; CDR3 DNA: TGCAGCGTTGTGAGAGGCGCTTACAATGAGCAGTTCTTC
D gene: TRBD2; V gene: TRBV7-3; J gene: TRBJ2-1; clone size: .; CDR3 protein: CASSLTGLAGEQRFF; CDR3 DNA: TGTGCCAGCAGCTTAACTGGGCTAGCGGGGGAGCAACGGTTCTTC
D gene: TRBD1; V gene: TRBV14; J gene: TRBJ1-6; clone size: .; CDR3 protein: CASSQLHGTGGSPLHF; CDR3 DNA: TGTGCCAGCAGCCAATTGCACGGGACAGGAGGGTCACCCCTCCACTTT
D gene: .; V gene: TRBV30; J gene: TRBJ2-1; clone size: few; CDR3 protein: CAYIPGGDSYNEQFF; CDR3 DNA: TGTGCCTACATCCCCGGAGGCGACTCCTACAATGAGCAGTTCTTC
D gene: TRBD1; V gene: TRBV18; J gene: TRBJ2-7; clone size: few; CDR3 protein: CASSPRDRFSYEQYF; CDR3 DNA: TGTGCCAGCTCACCAAGGGACAGGTTCTCCTACGAGCAGTACTTC
D gene: .; V gene: TRBV2; J gene: TRBJ2-5; clone size: few; CDR3 protein: CASTQGGRGTQYF; CDR3 DNA: TGTGCCAGCACCCAGGGGGGGCGAGGGACCCAGTACTTC
D gene: .; V gene: TRBV4-2; J gene: TRBJ1-2; clone size: .; CDR3 protein: CASSQPDRIYGYTF; CDR3 DNA: TGTGCCAGCAGCCAACCCGACAGGATCTATGGCTACACCTTC
D gene: .; V gene: TRBV27; J gene: TRBJ1-5; clone size: few; CDR3 protein: CASSVGAGSVGNQPQHF; CDR3 DNA: TGTGCCAGCTCGGTAGGGGCGGGCTCAGTCGGCAATCAGCCCCAGCATTTT
D gene: .; V gene: TRBV18; J gene: TRBJ1-1; clone size: few; CDR3 protein: CASSQLHPNTEAFF; CDR3 DNA: TGTGCCAGCTCACAACTACACCCGAACACTGAAGCTTTCTTT
D gene: TRBD2; V gene: TRBV7-8; J gene: TRBJ2-5; clone size: .; CDR3 protein: CASSLVGLAGSRETQYF; CDR3 DNA: TGTGCCAGCAGCTTAGTAGGGCTAGCGGGGTCCCGGGAGACCCAGTACTTC
D gene: TRBD2; V gene: TRBV9; J gene: TRBJ2-1; clone size: few; CDR3 protein: CASSIGLAEYNEQFF; CDR3 DNA: TGTGCCAGCAGCATTGGACTAGCGGAATACAATGAGCAGTTCTTC